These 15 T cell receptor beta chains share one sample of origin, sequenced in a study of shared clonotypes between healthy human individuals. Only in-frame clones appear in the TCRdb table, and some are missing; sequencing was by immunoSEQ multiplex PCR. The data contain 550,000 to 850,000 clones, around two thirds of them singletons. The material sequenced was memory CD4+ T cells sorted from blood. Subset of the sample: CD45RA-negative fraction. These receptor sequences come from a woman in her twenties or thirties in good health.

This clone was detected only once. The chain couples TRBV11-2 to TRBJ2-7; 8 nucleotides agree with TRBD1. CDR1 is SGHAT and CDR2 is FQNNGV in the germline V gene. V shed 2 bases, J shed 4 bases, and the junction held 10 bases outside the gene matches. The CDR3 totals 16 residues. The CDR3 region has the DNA TGTGCCAGCAGCTTAACCCTCGACAGGGGTTCGTACGAGCAGTACTTC. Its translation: CASSLTLDRGSYEQYF. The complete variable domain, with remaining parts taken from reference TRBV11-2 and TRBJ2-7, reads EAGVAQSPRYKIIEKRQSVAFWCNPISGHATLYWYQQILGQGPKLLIQFQNNGVVDDSQLPKDRFSAERLKGVDSTLKIQPAKLEDSAVYLCASSLTLDRGSYEQYFGPGTRLTVT.

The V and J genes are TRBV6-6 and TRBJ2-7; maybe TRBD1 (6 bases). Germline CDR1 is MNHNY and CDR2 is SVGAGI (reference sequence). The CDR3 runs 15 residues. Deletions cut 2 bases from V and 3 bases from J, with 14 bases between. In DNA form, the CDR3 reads TGTGCCAGCAGTTACGGGGACAACTCCTACTACGAGCAGTACTTC. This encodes CASSYGDNSYYEQYF.

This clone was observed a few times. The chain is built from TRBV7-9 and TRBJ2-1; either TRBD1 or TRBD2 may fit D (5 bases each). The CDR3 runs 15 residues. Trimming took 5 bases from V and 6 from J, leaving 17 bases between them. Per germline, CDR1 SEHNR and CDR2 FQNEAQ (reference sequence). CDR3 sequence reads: CASSPRGWGSNEQFF. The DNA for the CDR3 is TGTGCCAGCAGCCCGAGGGGTTGGGGTTCCAATGAGCAGTTCTTC.

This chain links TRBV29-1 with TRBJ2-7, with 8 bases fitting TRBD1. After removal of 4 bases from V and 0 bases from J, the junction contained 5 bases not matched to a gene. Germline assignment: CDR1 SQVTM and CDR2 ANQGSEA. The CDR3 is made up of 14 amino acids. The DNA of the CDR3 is TGCAGCGTTGTCGACACAGGGGGCTCCTACGAGCAGTACTTC. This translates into CSVVDTGGSYEQYF.

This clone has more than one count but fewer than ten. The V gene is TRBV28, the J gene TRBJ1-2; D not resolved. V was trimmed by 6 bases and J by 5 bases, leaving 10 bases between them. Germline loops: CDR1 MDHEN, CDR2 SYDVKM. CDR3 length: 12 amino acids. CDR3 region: CASSVQTYGYTF. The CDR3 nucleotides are TGTGCCAGCAGCGTACAGACTTATGGCTACACCTTC.

CDR3 in DNA: TGTGCCAGCAGCTTAACTTTAGGTGAAGCTTTCTTT. It specifies CASSLTLGEAFF. The J gene is TRBJ1-1, the V gene TRBV7-9; no firm D call. The germline V and J ends were trimmed by 2 bases and 7 bases, with 8 bases remaining between them. Germline V CDR1 and CDR2: SEHNR, FQNEAQ (reference sequence). This CDR3 contains 12 residues.

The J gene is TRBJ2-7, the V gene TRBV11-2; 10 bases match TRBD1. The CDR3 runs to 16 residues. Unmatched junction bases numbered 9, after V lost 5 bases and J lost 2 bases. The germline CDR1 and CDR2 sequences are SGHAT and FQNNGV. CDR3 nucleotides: TGTGCCAGCAGCATTCTAGCCGGGACAGGGGCCTACGAGCAGTACTTC. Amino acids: CASSILAGTGAYEQYF. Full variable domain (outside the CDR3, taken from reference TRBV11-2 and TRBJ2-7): EAGVAQSPRYKIIEKRQSVAFWCNPISGHATLYWYQQILGQGPKLLIQFQNNGVVDDSQLPKDRFSAERLKGVDSTLKIQPAKLEDSAVYLCASSILAGTGAYEQYFGPGTRLTVT.

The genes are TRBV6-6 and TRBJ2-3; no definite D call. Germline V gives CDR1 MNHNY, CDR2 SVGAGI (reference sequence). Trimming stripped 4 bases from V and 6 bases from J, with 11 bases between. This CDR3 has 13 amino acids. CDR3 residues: CASSFTSWDTQYF. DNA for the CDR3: TGTGCCAGCAGTTTCACGAGTTGGGATACGCAGTATTTT.

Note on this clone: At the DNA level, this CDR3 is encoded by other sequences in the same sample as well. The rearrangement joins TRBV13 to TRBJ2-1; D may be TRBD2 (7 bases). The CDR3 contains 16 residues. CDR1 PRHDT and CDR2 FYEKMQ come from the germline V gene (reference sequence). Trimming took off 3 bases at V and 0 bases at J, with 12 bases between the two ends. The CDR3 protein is CASSFGGGSSYNEQFF. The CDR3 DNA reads TGTGCCAGCAGCTTTGGGGGCGGGAGCTCCTACAATGAGCAGTTCTTC. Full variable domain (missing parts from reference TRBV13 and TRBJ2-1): AAGVIQSPRHLIKEKRETATLKCYPIPRHDTVYWYQQGPGQDPQFLISFYEKMQSDKGSIPDRFSAQQFSDYHSELNMSSLELGDSALYFCASSFGGGSSYNEQFFGPGTRLTVL.

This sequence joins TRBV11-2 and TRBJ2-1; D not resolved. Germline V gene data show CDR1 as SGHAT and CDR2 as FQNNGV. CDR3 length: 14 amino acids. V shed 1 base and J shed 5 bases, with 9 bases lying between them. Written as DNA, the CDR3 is TGTGCCAGCAGCTTAGGGCACCTGAACAATGAGCAGTTCTTC. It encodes CASSLGHLNNEQFF.

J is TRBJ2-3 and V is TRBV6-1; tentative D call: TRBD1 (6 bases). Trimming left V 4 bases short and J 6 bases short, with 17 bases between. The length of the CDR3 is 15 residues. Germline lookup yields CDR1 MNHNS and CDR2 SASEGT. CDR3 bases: TGTGCCAGCAGTGCCGGACAGTTTCGAGGTGATACGCAGTATTTT. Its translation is CASSAGQFRGDTQYF.

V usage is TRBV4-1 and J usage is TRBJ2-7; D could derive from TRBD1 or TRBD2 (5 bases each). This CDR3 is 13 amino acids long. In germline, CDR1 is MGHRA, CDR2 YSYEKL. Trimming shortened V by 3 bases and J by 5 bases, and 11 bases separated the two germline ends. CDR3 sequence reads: CASSHGGWDEQYF. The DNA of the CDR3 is TGCGCCAGCAGCCATGGGGGATGGGACGAGCAGTACTTC.

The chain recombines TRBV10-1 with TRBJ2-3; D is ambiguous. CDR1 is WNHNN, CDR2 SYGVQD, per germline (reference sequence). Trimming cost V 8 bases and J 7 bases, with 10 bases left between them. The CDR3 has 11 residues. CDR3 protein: CASGGENTQYF. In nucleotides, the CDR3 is TGCGCCAGCGGCGGCGAAAATACGCAGTATTTT.

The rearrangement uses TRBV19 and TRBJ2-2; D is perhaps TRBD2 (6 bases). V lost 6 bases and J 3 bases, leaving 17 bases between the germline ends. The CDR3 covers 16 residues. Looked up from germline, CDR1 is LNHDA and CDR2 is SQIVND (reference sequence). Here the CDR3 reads CASRLTAGTYTGELFF. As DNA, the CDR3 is TGTGCCAGTAGATTGACCGCCGGGACTTACACCGGGGAGCTGTTTTTT.

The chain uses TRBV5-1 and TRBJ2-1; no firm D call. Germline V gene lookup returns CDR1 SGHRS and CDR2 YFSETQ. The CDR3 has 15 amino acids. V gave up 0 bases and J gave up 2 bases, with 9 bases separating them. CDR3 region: CASSLGIEAYNEQFF. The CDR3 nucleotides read TGCGCCAGCAGCTTGGGTATAGAAGCCTACAATGAGCAGTTCTTC.